Shown below are 7 T cell receptor beta chains from a single sample sequenced in a study of blood T cell repertoires in COVID-19. Sequencing used immunoSEQ multiplex PCR; TCRdb keeps in-frame clones, though not all of them. The repertoire holds about 50,000 clones, with around 88% as singletons. Material for sequencing was peripheral blood. These receptors were collected from a human donor in a cohort sampled during active COVID-19.

This clone has a single count. The chain joins TRBV29-1 to TRBJ1-1; maybe TRBD1 (6 bases). Germline values: CDR1 SQVTM, CDR2 ANQGSEA. CDR3 length: 13 residues. Trimming took off 4 bases at V and 2 bases at J, with 11 bases between the two ends. This CDR3 is CSVGPGTNTEAFF. CDR3 DNA: TGCAGCGTTGGGCCCGGGACAAACACTGAAGCTTTCTTT.

This chain links TRBV5-1 with TRBJ1-4, with 9 bases matching TRBD1. The CDR3 runs to 15 residues. The germline CDR1 and CDR2 sequences are SGHRS and YFSETQ. V gave up 0 bases and J gave up 7 bases; unmatched junction bases: 4. CDR3 in amino acids: CASSLAGTGFEKLFF. The CDR3 DNA reads as TGCGCCAGCAGCTTGGCTGGGACAGGGTTTGAAAAACTGTTTTTT. The variable domain in full, with the rest retrieved from reference TRBV5-1 and TRBJ1-4, is KAGVTQTPRYLIKTRGQQVTLSCSPISGHRSVSWYQQTPGQGLQFLFEYFSETQRNKGNFPGRFSGRQFSNSRSEMNVSTLELGDSALYLCASSLAGTGFEKLFFGSGTQLSVL.

CDR3 nucleotides: TGCGCCACCTCCCCCTTTAGCGGCACCGGGGAGCTGTTTTTT. It codes for CATSPFSGTGELFF. The V and J genes are TRBV5-1 and TRBJ2-2, with D possibly matching TRBD2 (6 bases). V was pared by 9 bases and J by 4 bases, with 16 bases between. This CDR3 region has 14 residues. The germline CDR1 and CDR2 sequences are SGHRS and YFSETQ. Together with reference TRBV5-1 and TRBJ2-2, the CDR3 gives the full variable domain: KAGVTQTPRYLIKTRGQQVTLSCSPISGHRSVSWYQQTPGQGLQFLFEYFSETQRNKGNFPGRFSGRQFSNSRSEMNVSTLELGDSALYLCATSPFSGTGELFFGEGSRLTVL.

The V gene is TRBV5-1, the J gene TRBJ2-6; D is perhaps TRBD1 (6 bases). Germline V gene lookup returns CDR1 SGHRS and CDR2 YFSETQ. The CDR3 length is 16 residues. Deletions cut 4 bases from V and 9 bases from J, with 20 bases between. This CDR3 reads CASSVTGAGALNVLTF. The CDR3 nucleotides read TGCGCCAGCAGCGTGACAGGAGCTGGTGCCCTCAACGTCCTGACTTTC.

The chain joins TRBV6-5 to TRBJ1-6; TRBD1 matches 9 bases. CDR1 and CDR2 (germline): MNHEY, SVGAGI. V shed 2 bases and J 10 bases; nucleotides not matched to a gene: 9. The CDR3 loop spans 16 amino acids. The CDR3 loop reads CASSYGWGQGASPLHF. The CDR3 DNA follows: TGTGCCAGCAGTTACGGTTGGGGACAGGGTGCATCACCCCTCCACTTT.

The chain uses TRBV5-1 and TRBJ1-1, with D possibly TRBD1 on 6 matching bases. V lost 3 bases to trimming and J lost 1 base, with 22 bases between them. This CDR3 contains 18 residues. CDR1 and CDR2 from the germline V gene are SGHRS and YFSETQ. CDR3 sequence reads: CASSSQLYRALSNTEAFF. The CDR3, as DNA: TGCGCCAGCAGCTCTCAATTGTACAGGGCCCTCTCGAACACTGAAGCTTTCTTT. The complete variable domain, with remaining parts taken from reference TRBV5-1 and TRBJ1-1, reads KAGVTQTPRYLIKTRGQQVTLSCSPISGHRSVSWYQQTPGQGLQFLFEYFSETQRNKGNFPGRFSGRQFSNSRSEMNVSTLELGDSALYLCASSSQLYRALSNTEAFFGQGTRLTVV.

The CDR3 DNA is TGTGCCAGTAGTATAGGACAGGGAAATCAGCCCCAGCATTTT. Amino acid sequence: CASSIGQGNQPQHF. The V gene is TRBV19, the J gene TRBJ1-5; 7 nucleotides agree with TRBD1. CDR3 size: 14 residues. Germline lookup yields CDR1 LNHDA and CDR2 SQIVND (reference sequence). Trimming cost V 1 base and J 4 bases; bases outside gene matches: 1.